The rows below give T cell receptor beta chains drawn from one sample of a study of T cells in tuberculosis. Using immunoSEQ multiplex PCR, the repertoire was profiled, and TCRdb retains in-frame clones only, with some absent. This repertoire shows about 28,000 clones, nearly 90% found once; its top ten account for around 5.7%. Input material: PBMCs. Receptor source: a donor aged 10 to 29 with latent tuberculosis or without tuberculosis infection. Each CDR3 is given with its conserved first and last residue. D genes are given only for firm matches. Rows may omit the clone size; those that give it use once, few, many or a size class.

J,V,size,D,DNA,CDR3
TRBJ2-3,TRBV9,.,.,TGTGCCAGCAGCGCTTCCGGGGATACGCAGTATTTT,CASSASGDTQYF
TRBJ1-1,TRBV2,.,.,TGTGCCAGCAGCCCAGTTTACACTGAAGCTTTCTTT,CASSPVYTEAFF
TRBJ1-5,TRBV5-8,.,.,TGTGCCAGCAGCCCAACAGGGAGGGGGGGCAGCAATCAGCCCCAGCATTTT,CASSPTGRGGSNQPQHF
TRBJ1-2,TRBV5-4,medium-sized,TRBD1,TGTGCCAGCAGCCGGACAGGGGGTCTTGGCTACACCTTC,CASSRTGGLGYTF
TRBJ2-7,TRBV27,medium-sized,TRBD2,TGTGCCAGCAGTTTGAGGCTAGCGGGGGCCTACGAGCAGTACTTC,CASSLRLAGAYEQYF
TRBJ2-7,TRBV6-6,once,TRBD1,TGTGCCAGCCTACATAGGGAGACAGGGGACGAGCAGTACTTC,CASLHRETGDEQYF
TRBJ2-3,TRBV11-2,once,TRBD2,TGTGCCAGCAGTAAATTACGGGGAGGGGGCACAGATACGCAGTATTTT,CASSKLRGGGTDTQYF
TRBJ1-2,TRBV7-3,.,.,TGTGCCAGCAGCTTAGGGGGGATGTCTGGCTACACCTTC,CASSLGGMSGYTF
TRBJ2-6,TRBV6-1,.,.,TGTGCCAGCAGTGAAGGAGGGACAGGGGCCAACGTCCTGACTTTC,CASSEGGTGANVLTF
TRBJ2-7,TRBV5-4,.,.,TGTGCCAGCAGCTTACCGGGCCGGGGCTCCTACGAGCAGTACTTC,CASSLPGRGSYEQYF
TRBJ2-7,TRBV23-1,.,.,TGCGCCAGCAGTCAAGGACAGACCTACGAGCAGTACTTC,CASSQGQTYEQYF
TRBJ2-1,TRBV6-4,.,.,TGTGCCAGCAGTGACTCGGCGGGGAGCTACAATGAGCAGTTCTTC,CASSDSAGSYNEQFF